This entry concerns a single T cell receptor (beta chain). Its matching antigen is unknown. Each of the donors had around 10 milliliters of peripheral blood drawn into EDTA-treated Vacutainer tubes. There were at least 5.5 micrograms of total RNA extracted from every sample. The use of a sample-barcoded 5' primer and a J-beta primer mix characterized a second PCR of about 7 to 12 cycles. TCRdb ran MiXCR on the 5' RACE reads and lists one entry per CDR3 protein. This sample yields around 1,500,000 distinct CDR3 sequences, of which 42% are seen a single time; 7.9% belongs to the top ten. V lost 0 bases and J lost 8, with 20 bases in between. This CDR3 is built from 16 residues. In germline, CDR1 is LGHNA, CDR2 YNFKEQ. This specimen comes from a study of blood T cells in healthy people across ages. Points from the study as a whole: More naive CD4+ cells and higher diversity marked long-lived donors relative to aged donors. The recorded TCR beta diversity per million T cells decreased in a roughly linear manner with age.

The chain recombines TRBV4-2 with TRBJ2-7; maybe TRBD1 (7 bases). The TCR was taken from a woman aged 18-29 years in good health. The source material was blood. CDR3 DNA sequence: TGTGCCAGCAGCCAAGATAGGAGGGGGCGAGAGGAAAAGCAGTACTTC. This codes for CASSQDRRGREEKQYF.